The 26 T cell receptor beta chains presented below share a single source sample, sequenced in a study of T cells in Graves' hyperthyroidism and ophthalmopathy. Template material for amplifying TCR beta CDR3 regions consisted of RNA transcripts. A first-round RT-PCR of the TCR CDR3 used the HTBI primer set. MiXCR was run by TCRdb on the multiplex PCR reads, yielding one entry per CDR3 protein. The data show under 700,000 distinct CDR3 sequences, 16% seen once. The sample consisted of blood. Source of these receptors: a woman aged 18 to 35 with Graves' hyperthyroidism.

There are a few counts of this clonotype. The chain recombines TRBV9 with TRBJ1-6; D uncertain. V gave up 3 bases and J gave up 8 bases, with 12 bases separating them. The CDR3 is made up of 14 amino acids. CDR1 is SGDLS, CDR2 YYNGEE, per germline. CDR3 sequence reads: CASSAIRPDSPLHF. CDR3 coding DNA: TGTGCCAGCAGCGCGATTAGACCGGATTCACCCCTCCACTTT.

This clonotype has at least ten counts. This chain joins TRBV24-1 and TRBJ2-5, with D perhaps matching TRBD2 (5 bases). Looked up from germline, CDR1 is KGHDR and CDR2 is SFDVKD. The V gene lost 0 bases and the J gene lost 5 bases, with 12 bases spanning the gap. The CDR3 consists of 15 residues. The CDR3 DNA is TGTGCCACCAGTGATTTGAACTGGAGAGGGGAGACCCAGTACTTC. Protein: CATSDLNWRGETQYF.

V gene TRBV20-1 combines with J gene TRBJ1-5; D is unresolved. The CDR3 has 12 amino acids. Germline V lookup: CDR1 DFQATT, CDR2 SNEGSKA (reference sequence). V was shortened by 4 bases and J by 6 bases, with 10 bases between the two germline ends. CDR3 sequence: CSANSASQPQHF. CDR3 nucleotide sequence: TGCAGTGCTAATAGCGCTAGTCAGCCCCAGCATTTT.

The sample holds many counts of this clonotype. The J gene is TRBJ2-1, the V gene TRBV5-1; TRBD1 might be the D (5 bases). V was shortened by 6 bases and J by 5 bases, with 15 bases between the two germline ends. The CDR3 length is 14 residues. CDR1 and CDR2 (germline): SGHRS, YFSETQ. The CDR3 region has the DNA TGCGCCAGCAACCACGAGGCAGGGAACAATGAGCAGTTCTTC. Residues: CASNHEAGNNEQFF.

This clonotype has more than one count but fewer than ten. The genes are TRBV4-1 and TRBJ1-4; D uncertain. Germline V gene sequence: CDR1 MGHRA, CDR2 YSYEKL. With 0 bases removed from V and 11 bases from J, the gap between germline ends came to 13 bases. This CDR3 has 14 residues. DNA for the CDR3: TGCGCCAGCAGCCAAGAGTCTACTCTGCGGAAACTGTTTTTT. Protein sequence: CASSQESTLRKLFF.

This clonotype was recorded many times. V is TRBV27 and J is TRBJ2-7; 10 nucleotides agree with TRBD2. Losses at the gene ends were 5 bases for V and 3 bases for J; bases not matched to a gene: 16. The CDR3 has 18 amino acids. The germline CDR1 and CDR2 sequences are MNHEY and SMNVEV (reference sequence). CDR3 protein: CASSQSPGASGRNYEQYF. DNA of the CDR3: TGTGCCAGCAGTCAAAGCCCCGGGGCTAGCGGGAGAAACTACGAGCAGTACTTC.

This clonotype occurred a few times. V and J are TRBV11-2 and TRBJ2-2; possibly TRBD2 for D (5 bases). In germline, CDR1 is SGHAT, CDR2 FQNNGV. The ends were cut back, 6 bases at V and 1 base at J, with 9 bases in the middle. The CDR3 loop spans 14 amino acids. This chain's CDR3 is CASSGGGNTGELFF. The CDR3 DNA sequence: TGTGCCAGCAGTGGAGGAGGGAACACCGGGGAGCTGTTTTTT.

For this clonotype: One end of the junction does not line up with germline, which may come from a read error. This chain joins TRBV2 and TRBJ2-1, with no clear D. The CDR3 is 13 amino acids. Per germline, CDR1 SNHLY and CDR2 FYNNEI. CDR3 protein: CASGEESNSEQFF. In DNA, the CDR3 is TGTGCCAGCGGTGAAGAGTCCAACTCTGAGCAGTTCTTC.

This clonotype turned up a few times. This chain joins TRBV20-1 and TRBJ2-5; 8 bases align to TRBD1. With 5 bases clipped from V and 6 bases from J, the junction kept 2 bases outside the gene matches. The CDR3 extends over 11 amino acids. The V gene's germline CDR1 is DFQATT and CDR2 SNEGSKA (reference sequence). The CDR3 coding sequence is TGCAGTGCTGACAGGGGAAAGACCCAGTACTTC. This encodes CSADRGKTQYF.

This clonotype was seen repeatedly, ten times or more. The J gene is TRBJ1-2, the V gene TRBV4-3, with 8 bases lining up with TRBD1. CDR1 and CDR2 from the germline V gene are LGHNA and YSLEER. The CDR3 extends over 15 amino acids. Trimming took 1 base from V and 5 from J; bases not matched to a gene: 6. CDR3 residues: CASSQALGQGYGYTF. In DNA, the CDR3 is TGCGCCAGCAGCCAAGCATTAGGACAGGGATATGGCTACACCTTC.

This clonotype was recorded a few times. The chain recombines TRBV20-1 with TRBJ2-4, with TRBD2 matching 9 bases. The ends lost 6 bases at V and 2 bases at J; junction bases unmatched: 11. The CDR3 runs to 16 residues. Germline V gene sequence: CDR1 DFQATT, CDR2 SNEGSKA (reference sequence). The CDR3 loop is CSAQPLAGISKNIQYF. CDR3 DNA sequence: TGCAGTGCCCAACCTCTAGCGGGAATCTCCAAAAACATTCAGTACTTC.

The chain is built from TRBV5-6 and TRBJ1-2, with TRBD1 matching over 7 bases. Per germline, CDR1 SGHDT and CDR2 YYEEEE. J was trimmed by 2 bases and V by 2 bases; bases with no gene match: 6. The CDR3 runs to 15 residues. CDR3 region: CASSLTDRPNYGYTF. In DNA, the CDR3 is TGTGCCAGCAGCTTAACGGACAGGCCAAACTATGGCTACACCTTC.

In its sample, this clonotype was seen a few times. V and J are TRBV5-5 and TRBJ2-7; the D gene is possibly TRBD2 (5 bases). The length of the CDR3 is 14 residues. Germline loops: CDR1 SGHKS, CDR2 YYEKEE (reference sequence). V was trimmed by 0 bases and J by 0 bases, leaving 7 bases between them. Here the CDR3 reads CASSLGDYSYEQYF. The CDR3 bases are TGTGCCAGCAGCTTGGGTGACTACTCCTACGAGCAGTACTTC.

This clonotype has only a few counts. This chain uses TRBV4-3 with TRBJ1-1, with 8 nucleotides matching TRBD1. V shed 2 bases and J 8 bases; nucleotides not matched to a gene: 13. The CDR3 is 16 amino acids. Germline V gene lookup returns CDR1 LGHNA and CDR2 YSLEER. CDR3 in amino acids: CASSQKTGVLGYEAFF. The CDR3 DNA reads TGCGCCAGCAGCCAAAAGACAGGGGTTTTGGGTTACGAAGCTTTCTTT.

This rearrangement joins TRBV27 to TRBJ2-1; TRBD2 agrees at 8 bases. The CDR3 is 14 amino acids. Germline-derived CDR1 and CDR2 are MNHEY and SMNVEV (reference sequence). V lost 10 bases and J lost 1; bases outside the gene matches: 6. CDR3 protein: CATFRGGSYNEQFF. The CDR3 DNA reads as TGTGCCACTTTCCGGGGGGGATCCTACAATGAGCAGTTCTTC.

In this sample, this clonotype turned up a few times. The chain combines TRBV20-1 with TRBJ1-2, with D perhaps matching TRBD1 (5 bases). V dropped 1 base and J dropped 4 bases, with 10 bases sitting between them. CDR1 DFQATT and CDR2 SNEGSKA come from the germline V gene (reference sequence). This CDR3 spans 13 amino acids. The CDR3 nucleotides are TGCAGTGCTAGAGGGGGCAGCTTCTATGGCTACACCTTC. As protein: CSARGGSFYGYTF.

The rearrangement links TRBV6-1 to TRBJ2-5; the D is unclear. Trimming left V 2 bases short and J 2 bases short, with 9 bases between. Germline V lookup: CDR1 MNHNS, CDR2 SASEGT. CDR3 length: 14 residues. This CDR3 is CASSEQSIQETQYF. The CDR3 nucleotides are TGTGCCAGCAGTGAACAAAGTATACAAGAGACCCAGTACTTC.

The chain is built from TRBV20-1 and TRBJ2-1; 10 bases are a match to TRBD2. CDR3 length: 16 residues. Germline CDR1 reads DFQATT; CDR2 reads SNEGSKA (reference sequence). The V gene end was trimmed by 3 bases and the J gene end by 6 bases; junction bases not matched to a gene: 11. CDR3 region: CSASAVSGGVGNEQFF. CDR3 nucleotides: TGCAGTGCTAGTGCAGTGAGCGGGGGGGTTGGCAATGAGCAGTTCTTC.

The chain carries TRBV6-1 and TRBJ2-7; TRBD1 matches at 11 bases. The CDR3 is made up of 14 amino acids. The ends lost 7 bases at V and 5 bases at J; junction bases unmatched: 7. Germline CDR1 reads MNHNS; CDR2 reads SASEGT. CDR3 amino acids: CASTSDRGQDEQYF. The CDR3 bases are TGTGCCAGCACCTCGGACAGGGGGCAGGACGAGCAGTACTTC.

This clonotype was detected ten times or more. The chain's CDR3 is CATKRGDFYGYTF. For the CDR3, the DNA is TGTGCCACCAAACGGGGGGATTTCTATGGCTACACCTTC. The V and J genes are TRBV10-3 and TRBJ1-2; D may be TRBD1 (5 bases). This CDR3 region has 13 residues. Trimming removed 10 bases at V and 4 bases at J, with 16 bases between. The germline CDR1 and CDR2 sequences are ENHRY and SYGVKD.

This clonotype was observed at least ten times. The CDR3 is CASSSRQGRGEKLFF. For the CDR3, the DNA is TGTGCCAGCAGTTCCCGACAGGGGAGAGGGGAAAAACTGTTTTTT. The chain employs TRBV7-8 and TRBJ1-4; TRBD1 aligns across 8 bases. The junction had 11 bases not matched to a gene; V was cut back by 6 bases and J by 8 bases. The CDR3 has 15 residues. The germline V gene encodes CDR1 SGHVS and CDR2 FQNEAQ.

This clonotype was detected ten times or more. The genes are TRBV14 and TRBJ2-2, with 8 positions matching TRBD2. CDR3 size: 17 residues. Germline CDR1 is SGHDN and CDR2 is FVKESK. J was trimmed by 4 bases and V by 2 bases; bases with no gene match: 9. The CDR3 DNA is TGTGCCAGCAGCCAAAGAGGCGGGGGGCGACGCACCGGGGAGCTGTTTTTT. Its translation: CASSQRGGGRRTGELFF.

This clonotype has only a few counts. The chain couples TRBV4-2 to TRBJ2-5; D not certain. V lost 3 bases to trimming and J lost 1 base, with 6 bases between them. CDR1 is LGHNA, CDR2 YNFKEQ, per germline. This CDR3 is built from 13 residues. CDR3 residues: CASSQAAQETQYF. The CDR3 DNA reads as TGTGCCAGCAGCCAGGCAGCCCAAGAGACCCAGTACTTC.

V and J are TRBV7-9 and TRBJ2-6, with D possibly TRBD2 on 5 matching bases. CDR1 and CDR2 from the germline V gene are SEHNR and FQNEAQ (reference sequence). The CDR3 has 17 residues. Trimming removed 1 base at V and 3 bases at J, with 13 bases between. The CDR3, as DNA: TGTGCCAGCAGCTTAGGTCTGGGAGACCTTGGGGCCAACGTCCTGACTTTC. Translating it yields CASSLGLGDLGANVLTF. Supplemented by reference TRBV7-9 and TRBJ2-6, the full variable domain reads DTGVSQNPRHKITKRGQNVTFRCDPISEHNRLYWYRQTLGQGPEFLTYFQNEAQLEKSRLLSDRFSAERPKGSFSTLEIQRTEQGDSAMYLCASSLGLGDLGANVLTFGAGSRLTVL.

Comments on this clonotype: Germline and junction disagree at one end, which may indicate a read error. The CDR3 is CASRGQLNTEALF. The CDR3 DNA is TGTGCCAGCAGGGGACAGCTGAACACTGAAGCTCTCTTT. The V call is TRBV28, the J call TRBJ1-1; 7 bases align to TRBD1. The CDR3 covers 13 residues. Looked up from germline, CDR1 is MDHEN and CDR2 is SYDVKM.

This clonotype was seen at least ten times. The chain joins TRBV12-3 or TRBV12-4 to TRBJ2-3; 9 bases map to TRBD1. The J segment lost 0 bases and the V segment lost 6 bases, leaving 4 bases of the junction unmatched. The CDR3 is made up of 15 amino acids. The CDR3 is CASSLGQGSTDTQYF. The CDR3 DNA reads as TGTGCCAGCAGCCTCGGACAGGGGAGCACAGATACGCAGTATTTT.